This TCR beta chain was found in a study of blood T cell repertoires in COVID-19. V trimming: 1 base; J trimming: 4 bases; junction bases outside the gene matches: 10. Germline lookup yields CDR1 LGHNA and CDR2 YNFKEQ. The CDR3 has 17 residues. TCRdb's table, derived via immunoSEQ multiplex PCR, lists solely in-frame clones and lacks some. The sample has a few hundred thousand clones, more than 75% seen once; the top ten hold roughly 1.2%. This clone appeared once. Sequencing was performed on PBMCs or T cells enriched from blood (not recorded which). The TCR originated in a woman aged 18-29 years who had recovered from COVID-19. V usage is TRBV4-2 and J usage is TRBJ2-3, with TRBD2 identical over 8 bases. CDR3 loop: CASSQGMVAGIADTQYF. As DNA, the CDR3 is TGTGCCAGCAGCCAAGGGATGGTAGCGGGGATCGCAGATACGCAGTATTTT.